The 4 T cell receptor beta chains below were found in one sample sequenced in a study of PD-1 blockade in classical Hodgkin lymphoma. Every one of the patients relapsed after autologous stem cell transplantation (brentuximab vedotin exposure was variable). The protocol was immunoSEQ multiplex PCR, while the TCRdb copy is restricted to in-frame clones and leaves out a portion. The table includes about 58,000 clones, approximately 90% detected once. This specimen consisted of peripheral blood mononuclear cells (PBMCs), obtained before the second cycle of nivolumab. The receptors were gathered from a human donor with classical Hodgkin lymphoma.

This chain links TRBV28 with TRBJ1-6; the D is unclear. Per the germline V gene, CDR1 is MDHEN and CDR2 is SYDVKM. V lost 1 base to trimming and J lost 0 bases, with 7 bases between them. This CDR3 is built from 16 residues. The CDR3 protein is CASSLLRDSYNSPLHF. The CDR3 DNA is TGTGCCAGCAGTTTATTGAGAGACTCCTATAATTCACCCCTCCACTTT.

This sequence joins TRBV5-1 and TRBJ1-4; 7 nucleotides align to TRBD1. The CDR3 covers 16 residues. CDR1 and CDR2 (germline): SGHRS, YFSETQ. The trim removed 4 bases at V and 2 bases at J, leaving 8 bases unmatched. The CDR3 DNA sequence: TGCGCCAGCAGCCCTGGACAGGACGGGACTAATGAAAAACTGTTTTTT. This codes for CASSPGQDGTNEKLFF.

The CDR3 reads CASSLIQPGANVLTF. The CDR3 DNA sequence: TGTGCCAGCAGCTTAATCCAGCCTGGGGCCAACGTCCTGACTTTC. This chain uses TRBV7-9 with TRBJ2-6; D unclear. The germline V and J ends were trimmed by 2 bases and 2 bases, with 7 bases remaining between them. The CDR3 totals 15 residues. The V gene's germline CDR1 is SEHNR and CDR2 FQNEAQ (reference sequence).

With respect to this clone: One junction end does not reproduce the germline sequence, and a read error may be involved. J is TRBJ2-2 and V is TRBV27; 7 nucleotides align to TRBD1. The CDR3 has 13 residues. Germline V CDR1 and CDR2: MNHEY, SMNVEV (reference sequence). The CDR3 DNA reads TGTGCCAACAGTTTAGGGGGCTCCGGGGAGCTGTTTTTT. Translating it yields CANSLGGSGELFF.